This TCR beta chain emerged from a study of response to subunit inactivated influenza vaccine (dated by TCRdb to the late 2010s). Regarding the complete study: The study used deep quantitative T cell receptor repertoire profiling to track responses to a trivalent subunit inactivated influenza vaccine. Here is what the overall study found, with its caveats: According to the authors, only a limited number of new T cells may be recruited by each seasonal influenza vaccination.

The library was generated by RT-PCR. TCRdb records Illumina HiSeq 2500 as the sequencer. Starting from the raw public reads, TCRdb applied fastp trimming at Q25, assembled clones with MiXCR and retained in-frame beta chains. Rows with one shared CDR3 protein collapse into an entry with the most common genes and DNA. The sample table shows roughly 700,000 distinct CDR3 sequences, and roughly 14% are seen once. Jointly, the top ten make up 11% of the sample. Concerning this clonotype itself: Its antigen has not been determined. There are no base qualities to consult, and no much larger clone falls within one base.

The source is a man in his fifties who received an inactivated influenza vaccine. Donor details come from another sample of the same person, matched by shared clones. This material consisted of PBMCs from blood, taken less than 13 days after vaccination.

The CDR3 amino acid sequence is: CASSTPQGAKETQYF. DNA sequence: TGTGCCAGCAGCACGCCTCAGGGGGCGAAAGAGACCCAGTACTTC. In this chain, TRBV7-2 is recombined with TRBJ2-5; the junction holds 8 bases that match TRBD1. Compared with germline, V lacks 5 bases and J lacks 3 bases; bases without a gene match: 8. The germline V gene specifies SGHTA as CDR1 and FQGNSA as CDR2. The CDR3 runs 15 amino acids, cysteine and phenylalanine included. Just CDR3 DNA is preserved here, 45 bases in frame from base 1.